Listed here is a single T cell receptor (beta chain). The source of the sample is a study of T cells in Graves' hyperthyroidism and ophthalmopathy. Amplification of TCR beta CDR3 regions used RNA as the template. HTBI primers were used for first-round RT-PCR of the TCR CDR3. A single record per CDR3 protein comes from TCRdb applying MiXCR to the multiplex PCR reads. The sample shows hundreds of thousands of distinct CDR3 sequences, roughly 14% of them seen only once. The germline CDR1 and CDR2 sequences are SGHRS and YFSETQ. There are 16 residues in the CDR3. With 1 base removed from V and 0 bases from J, the gap between germline ends came to 14 bases.

The receptor comes from a woman in her 50s with Graves' ophthalmopathy. The sequencing sample was made of blood. This rearrangement joins TRBV5-1 to TRBJ2-7, with TRBD1 as a possible D gene (6 bases). The chain's CDR3 is CASSLSPGDLSYEQYF. CDR3 in DNA: TGCGCCAGCAGCTTGTCTCCAGGGGACCTCTCCTACGAGCAGTACTTC.